A single T cell receptor (beta chain) is shown here with its context. This record belongs to a study of blood T cell repertoires in COVID-19. Study details: The study drew acute and convalescent COVID-19 samples from the United States, Italy and Spain. T cells, B-cell-depleted T cells, or PBMCs provided the cDNA or gDNA that served as material.

This CDR3 spans 15 amino acids. The ends were cut back, 5 bases at V and 4 bases at J, with 14 bases in the middle. Germline CDR1 is LNHNV and CDR2 is YYDKDF (reference sequence). Study processing details: Counts of nucleated cells, estimated from reference gene primer amplification, were obtained. Only in-frame clones appear in the TCRdb table, and some are missing; sequencing was by immunoSEQ multiplex PCR. That table gives V, J and clone size, and the DNA gave D and trimming. The profile shows approximately 180,000 clones, around 89% of them singletons. The chain is built from TRBV15 and TRBJ1-4, with D uncertain. Input material: peripheral blood. The clonotype originates from a human donor in a cohort sampled during active COVID-19. This chain's CDR3 is CATSADRGHNEKLFF. The CDR3 DNA follows: TGTGCCACCAGCGCTGACCGGGGTCATAATGAAAAACTGTTTTTT.